A selection of T cell receptor beta chains follows, all from one sample in a study of OX40 agonist ivuxolimab in advanced cancers. Profiled with immunoSEQ multiplex PCR; TCRdb holds only in-frame clones, not every one. The sample has 100,000 to 150,000 clones; roughly 90% are singletons. Sequencing was performed on CD4+ or CD8+ T cells sorted from blood, taken in a trial of the OX40 agonist ivuxolimab. All receptors derive from an adult with an advanced solid tumor such as melanoma, head and neck, liver or kidney cancer. CDR3s include the opening cysteine and the closing phenylalanine or tryptophan. A D gene is named only where the DNA matches it firmly. Expanded clones are given a class, and other clones once, few, many or no size at all.

d_gene	v_gene	j_gene	abundance	CDR3nt	CDR3aa
-	TRBV14	TRBJ1-2	-	TGTGCCAGCAGCCATAAGGGGGGCTATGGCTACACCTTC	CASSHKGGYGYTF
TRBD1	TRBV18	TRBJ2-3	-	TGTGCCAGCTCACCACAGGGGGCGGGTCCCGATACGCAGTATTTT	CASSPQGAGPDTQYF
TRBD2	TRBV19	TRBJ2-7	-	TGTGCCAGTAGTATCAAAACTAGCGGTCCCTACGAGCAGTACTTC	CASSIKTSGPYEQYF
TRBD2	TRBV19	TRBJ2-1	-	TGTGCCAGTAGTATGGGTTTTGAACTAGCGGGAGTTAGGTCCTACAATGAGCAGTTCTTC	CASSMGFELAGVRSYNEQFF
-	TRBV5-5	TRBJ1-5	-	TGTGCCAGGTTAGGCCAGCCCCAGCATTTT	CARLGQPQHF
-	TRBV10-1	TRBJ1-2	-	TGCGCCAGCAGCTCAAAAACAACCGGGACACGCTATGGCTACACCTTC	CASSSKTTGTRYGYTF
TRBD2	TRBV7-8	TRBJ2-7	-	TGTGCCGGCAGCTTAAGGCTAGCGGGCTACGAGCAGTACTTC	CAGSLRLAGYEQYF
TRBD2	TRBV27	TRBJ2-2	-	TGTGCCAGCTCCTGGGGGACTAGCGAGACCGGGGAGCTGTTTTTT	CASSWGTSETGELFF
TRBD2	TRBV13	TRBJ2-1	-	TGTGCCAGCAGCCCAGGGGCTGGGCGGGAGGGACACAATGAGCAGTTCTTC	CASSPGAGREGHNEQFF
TRBD1	TRBV5-1	TRBJ1-4	-	TGCGCCAGCAGCCCGGACAGGGGGCTTCGGGAAAAACTGTTTTTT	CASSPDRGLREKLFF
TRBD2	TRBV9	TRBJ2-2	-	TGTGCCAGCAGCTTCGCTAGCGGAACGAACACCGGGGAGCTGTTTTTT	CASSFASGTNTGELFF
-	TRBV30	TRBJ1-1	-	TGTGCCTGGGGGATGCCGAGCACTGAAGCTTTCTTT	CAWGMPSTEAFF
-	TRBV7-2	TRBJ2-5	-	TGTGCCAGCAGCACCCAAGGGATAGGTTTGAGTTTAGGAGAGACCCAGTACTTC	CASSTQGIGLSLGETQYF
-	TRBV6-5	TRBJ1-1	-	TGTGCCAGCAGTTACGGAATTCCTACGAACACTGAAGCTTTCTTT	CASSYGIPTNTEAFF
TRBD2	TRBV19	TRBJ2-2	-	TGTGCCAGTAGGGCAGGCTCTAGCGGGATGGGAACCGGGGAGCTGTTTTTT	CASRAGSSGMGTGELFF
TRBD1	TRBV27	TRBJ2-7	-	TGTGCCAGCAGTTCTACTCGGACAGGGACCTACGAGCAGTACTTC	CASSSTRTGTYEQYF
TRBD1	TRBV19	TRBJ2-2	-	TGTGCCAGTAGGGGACAGGGGAGGGCCGGGGAGCTGTTTTTT	CASRGQGRAGELFF
TRBD1	TRBV4-2	TRBJ2-2	-	TGTGCCAGCAGCCACCTCCGGGACAGGTACCCTGAGCTGTTTTTT	CASSHLRDRYPELFF
-	TRBV5-4	TRBJ1-6	-	TGTGCCAGCAGCAGAACCTCTACAGGGAGTCCCCTCCACTTT	CASSRTSTGSPLHF
TRBD1	TRBV6-6	TRBJ1-4	-	TGTGCCACCTCAGGGGGCGACGGTGAAAAACTGTTTTTT	CATSGGDGEKLFF
TRBD2	TRBV6-6	TRBJ2-1	few	TGTGCCTGCGGACTAGCGGGAAATGAGCAGTTCTTC	CACGLAGNEQFF
TRBD2	TRBV27	TRBJ2-7	-	TGTGCCAGCAGTTTACTAGCGGGCTCCTACGAGCAGTACTTC	CASSLLAGSYEQYF
TRBD1	TRBV9	TRBJ1-2	-	TGTGCCAGCAGCGTCCGGGACAGGGCCTATGGCTACACCTTC	CASSVRDRAYGYTF
-	TRBV5-4	TRBJ2-2	few	TGTGCCAGCAGCTTGACTGCTTACACCGGGGAGCTGTTTTTT	CASSLTAYTGELFF
-	TRBV7-9	TRBJ2-1	once	TGTGCCAGCAGCTTAGGGAGCTCCTACAATGAGCAGTTCTTC	CASSLGSSYNEQFF
-	TRBV27	TRBJ2-3	-	TGTGCCAGCAGGTTAGGCGGCACAGATACGCAGTATTTT	CASRLGGTDTQYF
-	TRBV6-1	TRBJ1-1	-	TGTGCCAGCAGTGAGGGGCGAGGGAACACTGAAGCTTTCTTT	CASSEGRGNTEAFF
-	TRBV5-6	TRBJ2-7	-	TGTGCCAGCAGCCTCGGACGGGGCTCCTACGAGCAGTACTTC	CASSLGRGSYEQYF
-	TRBV28	TRBJ2-7	-	TGTGCCAGCAGTCACTTCAGGGGTTCCTACGAGCAGTACTTC	CASSHFRGSYEQYF
-	TRBV2	TRBJ2-1	-	TGTGCCAGCTCCTTGATCAATGAGCAGTTCTTC	CASSLINEQFF
TRBD1	TRBV18	TRBJ2-5	-	TGTGCCACCCGAATTGGGACAGGGGGCGTGGAGACCCAGTACTTC	CATRIGTGGVETQYF
TRBD1	TRBV6-1	TRBJ2-3	-	TGTGCCAGCAGTGGGGGACAGACCACAGATACGCAGTATTTT	CASSGGQTTDTQYF
TRBD2	TRBV28	TRBJ2-1	-	TGTGCCAGCAGTCCTGACGCCGGGACTAGTTATAATGAGCAGTTCTTC	CASSPDAGTSYNEQFF
TRBD1	TRBV28	TRBJ1-3	once	TGTGCCAGCAGTCCATGGGGACAGGGGAATGGAAACACCATATATTTT	CASSPWGQGNGNTIYF
-	TRBV10-3	TRBJ2-1	-	TGTGCCATCAGTGGCTCCCAAATGGGGGAGACCGCTGAGCAGTTCTTC	CAISGSQMGETAEQFF
-	TRBV25-1	TRBJ1-1	-	TGTGCCAGCAGTGAATATGACGGGGGATCCGCTTTCTTT	CASSEYDGGSAFF
-	TRBV2	TRBJ1-5	-	TGTGCCAGCCGAAGGACAGTAAACAATCAGCCCCAGCATTTT	CASRRTVNNQPQHF
TRBD1	TRBV5-5	TRBJ1-5	-	TGTGCCAGCAGCTTGATTCCAGGGGGCGATCAGCCCCAGCATTTT	CASSLIPGGDQPQHF
-	TRBV27	TRBJ1-1	-	TGTGCCAGCAGAAAGCCGGGACAAACTTTCTTT	CASRKPGQTFF
-	TRBV9	TRBJ2-1	-	TGTGCCAGCAGCGTAAGTACGTCACAGCAGTTCTTC	CASSVSTSQQFF
-	TRBV18	TRBJ2-5	once	TGTGCCAGCTCCCCCGGACTGGCTCAAGAGACCCAGTACTTC	CASSPGLAQETQYF
-	TRBV28	TRBJ1-1	-	TGTGCCAGCCTCGGGAATACTGAAGCTTTCTTT	CASLGNTEAFF
TRBD1	TRBV18	TRBJ1-4	-	TGTGCCAGCTCACCCCAGCAGGGGGTGGGTGCAGCTGAAAAACTGTTTTTT	CASSPQQGVGAAEKLFF
-	TRBV27	TRBJ1-2	-	TGTGCCAGCAGTGAGGGACCTTTCTATGGCTACACCTTC	CASSEGPFYGYTF
TRBD1	TRBV28	TRBJ2-5	-	TGTGCCAGCAGTCTCACAGGGGCCATTGGGACCCAGTACTTC	CASSLTGAIGTQYF
-	TRBV5-1	TRBJ2-1	-	TGCGCCAGCAGCTCGTCCCAGGAGCAGTTCTTC	CASSSSQEQFF
-	TRBV18	TRBJ2-7	-	TGTGCCAGCTCCCGGGGGCAGGGGCCCTACGAGCAGTACTTC	CASSRGQGPYEQYF
-	TRBV25-1	TRBJ1-6	-	TGTGCCAGCAGTGCACCCGGGGGGTCACGGTCACCCCTCCACTTT	CASSAPGGSRSPLHF
-	TRBV27	TRBJ1-1	-	TGTGCCAGCAGTTTAGTTCTGGGGTTCCAGGGTACTGAAGCTTTCTTT	CASSLVLGFQGTEAFF
-	TRBV27	TRBJ2-2	-	TGTGCCAGCAGTTCCGCCGGGGTTGTCGGGGAGCTGTTTTTT	CASSSAGVVGELFF
-	TRBV6-5	TRBJ2-7	-	-	CASSSSTGTYEQYF
-	TRBV11-1	TRBJ2-1	-	TGTGCCAGCAGCCGTGGACAGGGACTATACAATGAGCAGTTCTTC	CASSRGQGLYNEQFF
-	TRBV7-9	TRBJ1-6	-	TGTGCCAGCAGCTCCGGTGCTGGGGGAGGCTCACCCCTCCACTTT	CASSSGAGGGSPLHF
TRBD1	TRBV7-9	TRBJ1-4	-	TGTGCCAGCAGCTTGAGACAGGGGACTGAAAAACTGTTTTTT	CASSLRQGTEKLFF